This T cell receptor beta chain was recorded in a study of beta chain features in type 1 diabetes. Sampling consisted of one heparinised blood draw per donor, averaging roughly 110 mL. CDR1 is SGHTA, CDR2 FQGNSA, per germline. V was clipped by 4 bases and J by 1 base, with 10 bases between them. The CDR3 loop spans 14 amino acids. Study-wide results and limits: VDJ junctions in type 1 diabetes patients carried more deletions and fewer insertions. Cells expressing TCR highly could be over-represented by cDNA sequencing. For patients, the naive, central memory and Treg TCRB repertoires appeared more alike than for healthy donors.

This clone has just a few counts. The antigen remains unidentified. Expressed TCRB transcripts were sequenced because the isolated RNA had all been reverse transcribed beforehand. Sequenced by immunoSEQ multiplex PCR; TCRdb stores in-frame clones only, minus some. Among about 620,000 clones listed, about 16% were seen once. The sequenced sample was naive CD4+ T cells from blood. This sequence joins TRBV7-2 and TRBJ1-1; D gene ambiguous. This sequence originates from a man aged 18 to 30 in good health. DNA for the CDR3: TGTGCCAGCAGCTCCCAAACACGGAACACTGAAGCTTTCTTT. This codes for CASSSQTRNTEAFF.